This T cell receptor beta chain was recovered during a study of cytomegalovirus exposure and HLA in healthy donors. Study summary: Around 87 million unique TCRs, all from HLA-typed donors, were included in an early release of the data. Among about 400 genotyped donors, around 80% fell in the Caucasian-associated ancestry cluster. Overall study results and limits: In a later analysis, at a false discovery rate of 0.05, about 15,000 TCR beta sequences were associated with HLA alleles.

CDR3 length: 13 residues. Deletions cut 6 bases from V and 6 bases from J, with 15 bases between. The V gene's germline CDR1 is SGHDT and CDR2 YYEEEE. The PCR contained 60 Vbeta and 13 Jbeta primers. Original processing notes: In a later analysis, the count reached 80 million or so unique TCR beta chains, with 10 million to 14 million shared. The protocol was immunoSEQ multiplex PCR, while the TCRdb copy is restricted to in-frame clones and leaves out a portion. V and J calls and clone size come straight from that table; D and trimming were deduced from the DNA. The sample carries 120,000 or so clones, around three quarters recorded once. With respect to this clone: Its antigen is currently unknown.

The chain combines TRBV5-6 with TRBJ1-2; D perhaps matches TRBD1 (5 bases). Sequencing was carried out using PBMCs. This receptor was identified in a woman aged 25 to 39 in good health and CMV-seronegative. Written as DNA, the CDR3 is TGTGCCAGCATGTTTTCAGGGTTTCATGGCTACACCTTC. Translation gives CASMFSGFHGYTF.